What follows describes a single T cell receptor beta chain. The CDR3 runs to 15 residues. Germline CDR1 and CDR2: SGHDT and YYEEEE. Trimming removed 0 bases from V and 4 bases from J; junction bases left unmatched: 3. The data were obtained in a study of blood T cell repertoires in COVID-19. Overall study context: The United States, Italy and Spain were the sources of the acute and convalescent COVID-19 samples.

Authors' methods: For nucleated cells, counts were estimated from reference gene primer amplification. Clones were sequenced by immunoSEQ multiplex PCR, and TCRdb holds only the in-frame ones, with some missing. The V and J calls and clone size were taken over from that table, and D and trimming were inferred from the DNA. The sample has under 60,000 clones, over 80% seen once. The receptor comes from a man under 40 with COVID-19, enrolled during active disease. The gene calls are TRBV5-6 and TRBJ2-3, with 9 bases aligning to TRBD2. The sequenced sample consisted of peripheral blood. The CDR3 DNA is TGTGCCAGCAGCTTGGGTAGCGGGAGTGCAGATACGCAGTATTTT. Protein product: CASSLGSGSADTQYF.